This T cell receptor beta chain was sequenced for a study of cytomegalovirus exposure and HLA in healthy donors. The study ran its PCR with 60 Vbeta and 13 Jbeta primers. Profiling relied on immunoSEQ multiplex PCR, and the TCRdb table lists in-frame clones only, not all of them. The data show approximately 100,000 clones, around 82% seen once. Sequencing used PBMCs. This receptor was obtained from a woman younger than 35 in good health and CMV-seropositive.

Here the CDR3 reads CASSHGLVVEQYF. CDR3 sequence (DNA): TGTGCCAGCAGCCACGGACTAGTAGTCGAGCAGTACTTC. V is TRBV4-2 and J is TRBJ2-7; 7 nucleotides line up with TRBD2. This CDR3 is built from 13 residues. Germline-derived CDR1 and CDR2 are LGHNA and YNFKEQ. The V and J ends lost 3 bases and 6 bases, in that order; junction bases with no gene match: 5.